This TCR beta chain was profiled in a study of molecular identifiers for immune sequencing clone quantification. CDR3 size: 14 residues. Trimming pared 6 bases from V and 1 base from J, leaving 12 bases between. CDR1 and CDR2 (germline): MDHEN, SYDVKM. This clonotype was counted ten times or more. As previously described, bulk TCR libraries were made using listed TCR primers. TCRdb reprocessed the PCR reads with MiXCR, giving one entry per CDR3 protein. The data contain about 510,000 distinct CDR3 sequences, roughly 24% of them singletons. The source is a human donor in good health. Some libraries in this study had Jurkat cell RNA spiked in. The V gene is TRBV28, the J gene TRBJ2-5; TRBD1 might be the D (6 bases). The material sequenced was naive CD8+ T cells from blood, with Jurkat cell RNA spiked in. As for subset: FACS-sorted CD8+CD4-CCR7+CD45RA+ naive T cells. CDR3 DNA sequence: TGTGCCAGCAGAGACCCAGGGGTCCAAGAGACCCAGTACTTC. It translates to CASRDPGVQETQYF.